This TCR beta chain was recovered during a study of cytomegalovirus exposure and HLA in healthy donors. Overall study results and limits: Rare TCR sequences dominated, though some public TCRs recurred in many donors. As was reported, the classifier diagnosed cytomegalovirus status with high specificity and sensitivity. In the 130 or so validation repertoires, a later analysis found that first-cohort TCR clusters tended to co-occur.

Separate from the approximately 700-subject first cohort was the approximately 110-subject validation cohort, to which the donors belonged. Concerning this clone itself: What it recognizes is unknown.

Profiled with immunoSEQ multiplex PCR; TCRdb holds only in-frame clones, not every one. The sample carries approximately 140,000 clones, 88% recorded once. Material for sequencing was PBMCs. The TCR comes from a woman aged 18-29 years in good health and CMV-seropositive.

The CDR3 spells CASSSTGWNTEAFF. CDR3 coding DNA: TGTGCCAGTAGTAGTACAGGGTGGAACACTGAAGCTTTCTTT. The chain carries TRBV19 and TRBJ1-1, with TRBD1 as a possible D gene (6 bases). Trimming shortened V by 4 bases and J by 1 base, and 10 bases separated the two germline ends. Per the germline V gene, CDR1 is LNHDA and CDR2 is SQIVND (reference sequence). The CDR3 is made up of 14 amino acids.